This T cell receptor beta chain was recorded in a study of neurological immune-mediated disorders (dated by TCRdb to between 2017 and 2020). Study-wide context: Among the approximately 34 multiple sclerosis patients, about 30 had relapsing-remitting MS and 3 had secondary progressive MS. The study compared peripheral blood TCR-beta repertoires of HTLV-I-associated myelopathy (HAM/TSP) patients, multiple sclerosis patients and healthy controls using UMI-based sequencing. Alongside PBMC samples, the set of about 97 TCR-beta libraries contained longitudinal samples, technical triplicates, and paired CD4+ and CD8+ T-cell subsets that had been sorted. The cohort was made up of 60 to 75 subjects, consisting of around 14 HAM/TSP patients, roughly 35 multiple sclerosis patients and 20 healthy controls.

Unsorted PBMC libraries were generated from 2 million PBMCs stored in RNAlater at -80 °C until RNA extraction. Multiple sclerosis patients were enrolled in a US clinical protocol under which disease progression was evaluated by magnetic resonance imaging. Peripheral blood was subjected to Ficoll-Hypaque density gradient centrifugation to isolate PBMCs, which were then cryopreserved in liquid nitrogen. To synthesize cDNA, template-switch 5'RACE was performed with a primer carrying a 10-nucleotide random unique molecular identifier so that each TCR transcript was tagged. Each sequencing run produced over 160 million TCR-beta sequences covering 15-18 subjects. The RNeasy kit was used for extraction of total RNA. TCR-beta VDJ regions were amplified with primers for the TCR constant region and the 5'RACE anchor, using the KAPA Real-time Library Amplification kit. A first PCR added sample indexes and Illumina adaptors, after which a second PCR increased the library yield. The roughly 650 bp TCR product was size-selected on a 2% E-gel SizeSelection system after Ampure bead purification. Library quality was checked on a Bioanalyzer, concentration was measured with Qubit, and libraries were quantified with the Kapa Library Quantification kit before pooling. Libraries were sequenced paired-end 2 x 150 bp on an Illumina HiSeq 2500. To increase sequence diversity, roughly 24-32% phiX was spiked into each library pool. The original methods were these. The quality-filtered reads were processed with the UMI-based MiGEC pipeline, whose error correction step removed more than 80% of the raw TCR sequences. VDJ genes were aligned to IMGT germline references, and clonotypes were defined by unique CDR3 amino acid sequence plus V-J genes. Clonal expansion, Shannon diversity and CDR3 relatedness were evaluated with VDJtools (CalcPairwiseDistances, ClusterSamples), while phylogenetic trees were built in CLCbio workbench. Using coefficient-of-variation modelling across technical triplicates, the study counted a clone as expanded if it had at least 8 unique UMIs. TCRdb reprocessed the public reads (quality trimming at Q25 with fastp, clone calling with MiXCR) and kept in-frame beta chains. Rows are combined by CDR3 protein, so each entry shows the most common genes and DNA. TCRdb's processing, not the authors' own work, is the source of the V and J calls. For this sample the table gives some 65,000 distinct CDR3 sequences, of which over 4% were detected only once. The ten top clones hold roughly 2.5% of the sample.

This clonotype was recorded many times. It lacks a known antigen. Nothing much larger sits one base from this clone, and base qualities are not available. The paper's findings and limits, for the study overall: No identical CDR3 amino acid sequences were shared among expanded clones across subjects, suggesting private TCR-beta repertoires in all groups. The MS cluster showed no association with clinical or MRI features, and the authors stated that larger cohorts are needed. In phylogenetic analysis, the repertoires of 18 of 34 MS patients grouped into a cluster of related CDR3 sequences, which suggests a possible signature at the repertoire level. TCR clonal expansion was highest in HAM/TSP patients and lowest in MS patients, with MS patients falling below even healthy controls.

The sequencing input was PBMCs. This TCR derives from a man in his fifties or sixties with multiple sclerosis.

The sequenced DNA: TGTGCCAGCAACCCGGGGGGAGGTGGCTACACCTTC. The resulting protein is CASNPGGGGYTF. This receptor chain uses TRBV3-1 and TRBJ1-2, and perhaps TRBD1 as D gene, on 5 matching bases. Inclusive of the bounding cysteine and phenylalanine, the CDR3 is 12 residues long. CDR3 DNA is the only sequence kept; it has 36 bases, read in frame from the first base. CDR1 LGHDT and CDR2 YNNKEL are derived from the germline V gene (reference sequence). The V end loses 7 bases and the J end loses 7 bases, and a stretch of 13 bases separates them.